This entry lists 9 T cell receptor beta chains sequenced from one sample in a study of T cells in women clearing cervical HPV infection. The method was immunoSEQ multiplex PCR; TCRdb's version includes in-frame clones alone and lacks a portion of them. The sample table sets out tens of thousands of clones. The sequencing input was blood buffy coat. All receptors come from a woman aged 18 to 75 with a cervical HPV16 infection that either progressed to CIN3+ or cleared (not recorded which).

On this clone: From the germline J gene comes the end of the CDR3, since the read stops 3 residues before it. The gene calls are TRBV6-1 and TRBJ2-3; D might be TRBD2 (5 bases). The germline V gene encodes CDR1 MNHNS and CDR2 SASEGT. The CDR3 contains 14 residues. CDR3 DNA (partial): TGTGCCAGCAGTGAAATTCGGGGAGTACAGCCG. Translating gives CASSEIRGVQP. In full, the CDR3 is CASSEIRGVQPQYF.

The sequenced CDR3 bases are TGCAGCGTTGCACCTTACCTAGGCGAC. It translates to CSVAPYLGD. The full CDR3 reads CSVAPYLGDYTF. V is TRBV29-1 and J is TRBJ1-2, with unresolved D. The CDR3 is cut off 3 residues early in the read; its end comes from the germline J gene. Germline values: CDR1 SQVTM, CDR2 ANQGSEA. The CDR3 runs 12 residues.

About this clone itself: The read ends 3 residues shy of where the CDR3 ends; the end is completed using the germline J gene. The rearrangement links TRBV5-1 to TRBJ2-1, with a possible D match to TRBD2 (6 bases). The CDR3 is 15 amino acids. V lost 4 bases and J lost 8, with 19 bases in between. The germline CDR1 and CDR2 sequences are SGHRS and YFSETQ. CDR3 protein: CASSPFSGSHDEQFF. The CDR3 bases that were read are TGCGCCAGCAGCCCCTTTAGCGGATCTCACGATGAG.

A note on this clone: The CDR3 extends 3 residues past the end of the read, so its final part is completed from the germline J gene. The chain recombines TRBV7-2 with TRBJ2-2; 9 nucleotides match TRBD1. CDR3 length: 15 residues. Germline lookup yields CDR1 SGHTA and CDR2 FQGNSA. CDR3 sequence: CASSLGDRVEEKLFF. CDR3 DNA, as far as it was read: TGTGCCAGCAGCCTCGGGGACAGGGTCGAGGAAAAG.

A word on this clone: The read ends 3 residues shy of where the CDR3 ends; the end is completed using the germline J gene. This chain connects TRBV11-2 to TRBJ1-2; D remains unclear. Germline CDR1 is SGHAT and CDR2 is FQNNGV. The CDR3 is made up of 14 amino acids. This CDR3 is CASSLASGRDTYTF. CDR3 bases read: TGTGCCAGCAGCTTAGCTAGCGGGAGAGATACC.

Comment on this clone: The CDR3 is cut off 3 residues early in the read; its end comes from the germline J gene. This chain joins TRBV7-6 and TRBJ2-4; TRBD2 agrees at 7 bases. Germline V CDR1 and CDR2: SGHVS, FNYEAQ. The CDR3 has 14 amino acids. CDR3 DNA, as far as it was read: TGTGCCAGCAGCTCACCGACGGCGCGGGAGACT. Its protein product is CASSSPTARET. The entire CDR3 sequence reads CASSSPTARETQYF.

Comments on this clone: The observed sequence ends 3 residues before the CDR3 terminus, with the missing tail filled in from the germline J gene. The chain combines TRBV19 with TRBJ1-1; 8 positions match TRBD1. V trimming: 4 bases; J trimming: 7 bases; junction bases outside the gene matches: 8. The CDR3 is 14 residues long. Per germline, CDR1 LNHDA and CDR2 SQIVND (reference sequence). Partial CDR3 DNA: TGTGCCAGTAGTACAGGGGGCGGGTATAGTGAA. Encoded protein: CASSTGGGYSE. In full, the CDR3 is CASSTGGGYSEAFF.

CDR3 DNA (partial): TGTGCCAGCAGCTTATATGGTTCTAACACAGATACG. This sequence encodes CASSLYGSNTDT. The full CDR3 reads CASSLYGSNTDTQYF. The chain employs TRBV7-9 and TRBJ2-3, with D unclear. Read coverage stops 3 residues before the CDR3 terminus; the germline J gene supplies the remainder. This CDR3 spans 15 amino acids. The V end was cut by 2 bases, the J end by 2 bases, with 11 bases between. Looked up from germline, CDR1 is SEHNR and CDR2 is FQNEAQ (reference sequence).

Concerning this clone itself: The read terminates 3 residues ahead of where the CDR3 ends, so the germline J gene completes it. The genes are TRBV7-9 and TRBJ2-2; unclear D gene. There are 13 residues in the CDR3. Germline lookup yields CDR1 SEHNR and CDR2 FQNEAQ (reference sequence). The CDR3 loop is CASSWVTNEKLFF. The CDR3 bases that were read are TGTGCCAGCAGCTGGGTAACTAATGAAAAG.